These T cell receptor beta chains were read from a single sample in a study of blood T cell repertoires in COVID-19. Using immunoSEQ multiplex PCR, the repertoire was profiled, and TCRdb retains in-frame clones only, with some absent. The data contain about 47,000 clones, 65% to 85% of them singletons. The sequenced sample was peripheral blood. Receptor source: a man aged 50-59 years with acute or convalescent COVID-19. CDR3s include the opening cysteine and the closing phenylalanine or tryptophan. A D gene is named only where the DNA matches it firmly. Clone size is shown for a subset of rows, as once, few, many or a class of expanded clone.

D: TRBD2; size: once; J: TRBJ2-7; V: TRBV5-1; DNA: TGCGCCAGCAGCTTTATCATAACTAGCGGAACTAAAACCTACGAGCAGTACTTC; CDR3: CASSFIITSGTKTYEQYF
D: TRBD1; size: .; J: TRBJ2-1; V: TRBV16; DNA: TGTGCCAGCAGCCCGAACAGGGGGCTCTACAATGAGCAGTTCTTC; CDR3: CASSPNRGLYNEQFF
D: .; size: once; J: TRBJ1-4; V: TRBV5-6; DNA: TGTGCCAGCAGCTTGAGGCACAGAAATGAAAAACTGTTTTTT; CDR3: CASSLRHRNEKLFF
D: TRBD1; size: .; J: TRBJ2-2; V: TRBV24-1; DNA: TGTGCCACCAGTCTAACAGGGGGCTGGGTGGCCGGGGAGCTGTTTTTT; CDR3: CATSLTGGWVAGELFF
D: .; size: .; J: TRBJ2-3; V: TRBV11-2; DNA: TGTGCCAGCAGCGAAGGGAGGCAGGAGGGTACGCAGTATTTT; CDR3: CASSEGRQEGTQYF
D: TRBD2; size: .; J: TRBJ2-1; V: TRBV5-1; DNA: TGCGCCAGCAGCCCTAGCGGGAGAGCAAATGAGCAGTTCTTC; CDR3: CASSPSGRANEQFF
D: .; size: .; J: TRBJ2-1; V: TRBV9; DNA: TGTGCCAGCAGTAAGGGGGGGGGACCCTACAATGAGCAGTTCTTC; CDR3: CASSKGGGPYNEQFF
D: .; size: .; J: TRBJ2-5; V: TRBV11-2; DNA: TGTGCCAGCAGCTTTTTGTCAGGAGGCAGGCGACTCGAGACCCAGTACTTC; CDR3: CASSFLSGGRRLETQYF
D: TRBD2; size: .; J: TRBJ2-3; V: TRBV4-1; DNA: TGCGCCAGCAGCCAAGGTTTAGCGGGGGGGCCAGCAGATACGCAGTATTTT; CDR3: CASSQGLAGGPADTQYF
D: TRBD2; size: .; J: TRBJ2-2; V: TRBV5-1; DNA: TGCGCCAGCAGCTGGGATTCTGGGGGACTAATCACCGGGGAGCTGTTTTTT; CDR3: CASSWDSGGLITGELFF
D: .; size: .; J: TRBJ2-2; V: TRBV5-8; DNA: TGTGCCAGCAGCTTGCTCCCGGCAGGGGTCCTGGCCGGGGAGCTGTTTTTT; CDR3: CASSLLPAGVLAGELFF
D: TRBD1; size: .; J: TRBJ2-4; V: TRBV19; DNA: TGTGCCAGTAGTCCGCGGACAGGGGATAAAAACATTCAGTACTTC; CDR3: CASSPRTGDKNIQYF
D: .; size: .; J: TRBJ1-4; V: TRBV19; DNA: TGTGCCAGTAGTGGCCGGGGACTGCCGAACGAGGGAGAAAAACTGTTTTTT; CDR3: CASSGRGLPNEGEKLFF
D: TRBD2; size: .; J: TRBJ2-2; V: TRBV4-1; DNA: TGCGCCAGCAGCCAAGTCGCGGGGGGGCGATCCGGGGAGCTGTTTTTT; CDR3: CASSQVAGGRSGELFF
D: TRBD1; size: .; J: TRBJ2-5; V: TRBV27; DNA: TGTGCCAGCAGTTCCCAGGGGGCGCGAGGTGAGACCCAGTACTTC; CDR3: CASSSQGARGETQYF
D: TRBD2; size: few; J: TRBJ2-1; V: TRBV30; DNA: TGTGCCTGGATCCCAAGCGGGAGTACGCACAATGAGCAGTTCTTC; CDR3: CAWIPSGSTHNEQFF
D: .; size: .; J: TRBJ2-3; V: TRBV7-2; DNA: TGTGCCAGCAGCCCCCAGCGGGCCACAGATACGCAGTATTTT; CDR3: CASSPQRATDTQYF
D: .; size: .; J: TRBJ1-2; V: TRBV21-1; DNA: TGTGCCAGCAGCAAAAGTGGGGGGGCTAAGGACAGGGAGGGAGGCTACACCTTC; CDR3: CASSKSGGAKDREGGYTF
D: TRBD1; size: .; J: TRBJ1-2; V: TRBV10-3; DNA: TGTGCCATCAGTGGGACGACAGGGGTTCTCTATGGCTACACCTTC; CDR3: CAISGTTGVLYGYTF
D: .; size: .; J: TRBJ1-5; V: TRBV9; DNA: TGTGCCAGCAGCCCCGGGCGGGATCGTGGTCAGCCCCAGCATTTT; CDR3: CASSPGRDRGQPQHF
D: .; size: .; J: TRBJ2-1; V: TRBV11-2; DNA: TGTGCCAGCAGCTTAGAGGCGGGACCCTACAATGAGCAGTTCTTC; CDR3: CASSLEAGPYNEQFF
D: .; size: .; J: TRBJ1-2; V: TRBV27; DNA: TGTGCCAGCAGTGGGCGACATTCAGCTAACTATGGCTACACCTTC; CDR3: CASSGRHSANYGYTF
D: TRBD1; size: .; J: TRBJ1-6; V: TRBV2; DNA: TGTGCCAGCATTATTCCGGGACAGCAAAATTCACCCCTCCACTTT; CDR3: CASIIPGQQNSPLHF
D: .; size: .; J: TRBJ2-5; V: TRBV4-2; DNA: TGTGCCAGCAGCCCCCTCGGGAATCATCCGGCACAGACCCAGTACTTC; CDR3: CASSPLGNHPAQTQYF
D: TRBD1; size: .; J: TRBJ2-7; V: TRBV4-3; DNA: TGCGCCAGCAGCCAAGATGACAGGGGGCCCTACGAGCAGTACTTC; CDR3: CASSQDDRGPYEQYF
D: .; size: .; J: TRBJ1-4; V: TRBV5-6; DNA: TGTGCCAGCAGCTTCTGGACAACGAGTGAAAAACTGTTTTTT; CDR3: CASSFWTTSEKLFF
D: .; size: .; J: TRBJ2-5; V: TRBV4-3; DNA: TGCGCCAGCAGCCAAGGTAGCGGTGAAGAGACCCAGTACTTC; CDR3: CASSQGSGEETQYF
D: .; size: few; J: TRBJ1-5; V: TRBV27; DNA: TGTGCCAGCAGGGTACAGGGTAGCAATCAGCCCCAGCATTTT; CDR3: CASRVQGSNQPQHF
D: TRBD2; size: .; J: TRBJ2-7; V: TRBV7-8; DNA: TGTGCCAGCAGTTACGGACTAGCGGAAACCTCCTACGAGCAGTACTTC; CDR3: CASSYGLAETSYEQYF
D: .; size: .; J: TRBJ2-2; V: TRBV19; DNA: TGTGCCAGTAGTATAAAGGGGAGGACCGGGGAGCTGTTTTTT; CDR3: CASSIKGRTGELFF
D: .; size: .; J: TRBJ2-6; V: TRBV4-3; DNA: TGCGCCAGCAGCCTAGACTTATCTGGGGCCAACGTCCTGACTTTC; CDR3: CASSLDLSGANVLTF
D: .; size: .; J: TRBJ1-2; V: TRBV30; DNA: TGTGCCCGCGACAGAGGCAATGGCTACACCTTC; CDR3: CARDRGNGYTF
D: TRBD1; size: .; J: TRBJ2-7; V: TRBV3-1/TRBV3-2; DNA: TGTGCCAGCAGCCATCGGGCCCCCATGGGTTACCGGGACAGGGACTACGAGCAGTACTTC; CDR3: CASSHRAPMGYRDRDYEQYF
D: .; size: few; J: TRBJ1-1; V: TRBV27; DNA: TGTGCCAGCAGGACAGGAATGAACACTGAAGCTTTCTTT; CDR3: CASRTGMNTEAFF
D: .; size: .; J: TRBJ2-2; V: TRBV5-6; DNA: TGTGCCAGCGGTAATCAGGGGAACACCGGGGAGCTGTTTTTT; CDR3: CASGNQGNTGELFF